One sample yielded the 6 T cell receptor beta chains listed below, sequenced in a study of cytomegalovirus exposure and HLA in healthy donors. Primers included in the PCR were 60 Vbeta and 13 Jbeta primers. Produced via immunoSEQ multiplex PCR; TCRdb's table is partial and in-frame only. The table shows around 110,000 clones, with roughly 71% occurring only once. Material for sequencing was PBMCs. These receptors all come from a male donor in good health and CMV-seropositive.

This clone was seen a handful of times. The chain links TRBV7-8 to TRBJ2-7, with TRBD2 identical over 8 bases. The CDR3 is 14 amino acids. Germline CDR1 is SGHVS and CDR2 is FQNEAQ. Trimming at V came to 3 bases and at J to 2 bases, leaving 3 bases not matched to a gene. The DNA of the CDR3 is TGTGCCAGCAGCTTGGCGGGAGGTACCTACGAGCAGTACTTC. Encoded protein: CASSLAGGTYEQYF.

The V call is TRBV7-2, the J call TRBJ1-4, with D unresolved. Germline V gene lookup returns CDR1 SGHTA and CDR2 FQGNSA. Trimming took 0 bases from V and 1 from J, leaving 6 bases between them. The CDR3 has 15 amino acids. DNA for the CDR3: TGTGCCAGCAGCTTAGCGCGGAGAACTAATGAAAAACTGTTTTTT. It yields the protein CASSLARRTNEKLFF.

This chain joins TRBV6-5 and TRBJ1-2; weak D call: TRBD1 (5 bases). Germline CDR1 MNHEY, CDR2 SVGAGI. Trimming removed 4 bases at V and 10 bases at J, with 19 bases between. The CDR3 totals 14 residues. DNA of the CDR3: TGTGCCAGCAGTTTTACCGACCAGGGTCGTTTCTACACCTTC. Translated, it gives CASSFTDQGRFYTF.

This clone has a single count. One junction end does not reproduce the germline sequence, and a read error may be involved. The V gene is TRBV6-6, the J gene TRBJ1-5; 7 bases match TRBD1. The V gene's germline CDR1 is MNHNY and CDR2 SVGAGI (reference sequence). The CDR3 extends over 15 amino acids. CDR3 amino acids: CASRLKGASNQPQNF. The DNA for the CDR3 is TGTGCCAGCAGACTAAAGGGGGCCAGCAATCAGCCCCAGAATTTT.

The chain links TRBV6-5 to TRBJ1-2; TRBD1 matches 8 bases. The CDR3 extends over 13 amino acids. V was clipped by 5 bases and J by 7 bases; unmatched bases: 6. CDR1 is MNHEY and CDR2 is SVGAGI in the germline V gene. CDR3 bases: TGTGCCAGCAGTCCCCACCAGGGGGCTGGCTACACCTTC. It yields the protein CASSPHQGAGYTF.

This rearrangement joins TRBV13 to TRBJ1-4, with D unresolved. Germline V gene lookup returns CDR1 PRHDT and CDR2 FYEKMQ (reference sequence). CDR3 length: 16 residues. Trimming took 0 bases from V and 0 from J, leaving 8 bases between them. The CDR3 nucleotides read TGTGCCAGCAGCTTAGGACACCATGCAACTAATGAAAAACTGTTTTTT. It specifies CASSLGHHATNEKLFF.